This T cell receptor beta chain was documented in a study of cytomegalovirus exposure and HLA in healthy donors. In the case of this clone: Antigen unknown.

General observations from the study: Another analysis was done later, and it associated 15,000 or so TCR beta sequences with HLA alleles at 0.05 false discovery rate. The only immune exposure information that was available was CMV serostatus.

V lost 0 bases and J lost 4; bases outside the gene matches: 8. Germline assignment: CDR1 LGHNA and CDR2 YNFKEQ. The CDR3 loop spans 16 amino acids. The PCR employed 60 Vbeta primers together with 13 Jbeta primers. Only in-frame clones appear in the TCRdb table, and some are missing; sequencing was by immunoSEQ multiplex PCR. Found here are about 120,000 clones, roughly 79% of them singletons; the top ten hold approximately 2.2%. The sequence was collected from a woman aged 35 to 49 in good health and CMV-seronegative. Specimen: PBMCs. The genes are TRBV4-2 and TRBJ2-7, with 8 bases that match TRBD2. The CDR3 sequence is CASSQEGSGSLYEQYF. In DNA, the CDR3 is TGTGCCAGCAGCCAAGAAGGAAGCGGGAGCCTATACGAGCAGTACTTC.